This T cell receptor beta chain was found in a study of blood T cell repertoires in COVID-19 (dated by TCRdb to 2020 to 2022). About the investigation overall: Samples from collaborators originated in the United States, Italy and Spain and spanned both the acute and convalescent phases of COVID-19. The material from the prospective study consisted of cDNA or gDNA derived from T cells, B-cell-depleted T cells, or PBMCs. The dataset comprised deeply sampled blood TCRbeta repertoires from subjects exposed to, actively infected with, or recovered from COVID-19. A freely available public database, intended as a resource for researchers studying the immune response to SARS-CoV-2, is where the repertoires were released. Samples were obtained from the ongoing ImmuneRACE study (first 160 participants) and from over 1,000 subjects provided by 6 global collaborators. Nearly every sample came with metadata listing a de-identified subject ID, COVID-19 status, age in years and sex. Where HLA class I and class II types were available, the types were taken from metadata supplied by the sample provider, not from assay-based typing. What the authors observed across the whole study: Clinical and demographic metadata were provided uncurated, with the amount varying by source and participant.

TCRbeta CDR3 regions were amplified from genomic DNA by means of the immunoSEQ Assay, a bias-controlled multiplex PCR. In the source study's methods: Nucleated cell counts per sample were estimated from amplification of reference gene primers within the assay. To quantify the absolute abundance of each unique TCRbeta CDR3 rearrangement, sequence reads were collapsed and filtered. For each sample, productive Simpson clonality was calculated as the square root of Simpson's diversity index across productive rearrangements. TCRdb re-hosts the immuneACCESS table, in-frame sequences only. Its copies lack some clones; in the studies checked, an unresolved V gene accounts for under half of them, and the cause for the rest is not known. That table supplies the V and J calls and clone size; D and trimming were determined from the DNA. In all, the sample holds under 200,000 clones, and roughly 80% of those were seen once. 4.5% to 5.5% of the sample is held by the ten biggest clonotypes.

Collaborating institutions collected whole blood in K2EDTA tubes following their own protocols. For TCRbeta analysis, collaborators shipped samples in one of three forms: frozen whole blood, isolated PBMCs, or DNA extracted from either of those sample types. From the cysteine through the phenylalanine, the CDR3 covers 15 amino acids. This entry keeps only the CDR3 DNA: 45 bases, framed from base 1. Sequences SGHRS (CDR1) and YFSETQ (CDR2) are obtained from the germline V gene. At the junction V is shortened by 2 bases and J by 3 bases; bases outside the gene matches: 5. About this clone: Its antigen target is currently unknown. Base qualities are not provided; no much larger clone lies one nucleotide away.

This sequence was found in a woman between 25 and 40 years old with acute or convalescent COVID-19. The rearrangement combines TRBV5-1 with TRBJ1-2; 9 central nucleotides agree with TRBD1. The sample comprised peripheral blood. The CDR3 reads as follows: CASSFTGGHDYGYTF. The DNA sequence is TGCGCCAGCAGCTTTACAGGGGGCCACGACTATGGCTACACCTTC.